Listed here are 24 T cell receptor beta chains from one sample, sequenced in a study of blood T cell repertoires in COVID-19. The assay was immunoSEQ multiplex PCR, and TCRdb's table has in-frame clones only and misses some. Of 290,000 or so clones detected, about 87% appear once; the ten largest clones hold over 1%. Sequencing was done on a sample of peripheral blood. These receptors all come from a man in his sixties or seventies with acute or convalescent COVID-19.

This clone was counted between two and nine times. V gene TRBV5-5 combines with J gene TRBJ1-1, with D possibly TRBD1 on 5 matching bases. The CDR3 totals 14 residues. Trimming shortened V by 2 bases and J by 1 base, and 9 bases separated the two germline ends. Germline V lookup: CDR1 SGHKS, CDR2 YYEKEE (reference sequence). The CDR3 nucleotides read TGTGCCAGCAGCTTCTCAGGACAGAACACTGAAGCTTTCTTT. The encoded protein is CASSFSGQNTEAFF. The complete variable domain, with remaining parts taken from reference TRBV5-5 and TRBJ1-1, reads DAGVTQSPTHLIKTRGQQVTLRCSPISGHKSVSWYQQVLGQGPQFIFQYYEKEERGRGNFPDRFSARQFPNYSSELNVNALLLGDSALYLCASSFSGQNTEAFFGQGTRLTVV.

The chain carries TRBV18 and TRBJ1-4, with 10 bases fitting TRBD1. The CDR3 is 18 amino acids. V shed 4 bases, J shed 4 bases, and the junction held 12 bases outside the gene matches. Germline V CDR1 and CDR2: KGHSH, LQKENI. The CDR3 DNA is TGTGCCAGCTCACGAGACCGGGACAGGGGACTCCTTAATGAAAAACTGTTTTTT. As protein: CASSRDRDRGLLNEKLFF.

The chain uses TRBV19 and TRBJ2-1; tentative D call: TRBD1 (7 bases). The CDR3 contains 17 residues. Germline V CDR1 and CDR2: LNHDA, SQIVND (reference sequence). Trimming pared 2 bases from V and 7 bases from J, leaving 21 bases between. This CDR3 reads CASSIRRPGGRGNEQFF. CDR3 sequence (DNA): TGTGCCAGTAGTATAAGACGCCCAGGGGGGCGTGGGAATGAGCAGTTCTTC.

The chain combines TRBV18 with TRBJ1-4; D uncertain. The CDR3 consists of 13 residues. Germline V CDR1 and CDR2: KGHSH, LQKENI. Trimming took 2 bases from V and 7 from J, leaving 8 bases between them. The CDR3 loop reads CASSPGRAEKLFF. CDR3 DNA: TGTGCCAGCTCACCAGGCCGTGCTGAAAAACTGTTTTTT.

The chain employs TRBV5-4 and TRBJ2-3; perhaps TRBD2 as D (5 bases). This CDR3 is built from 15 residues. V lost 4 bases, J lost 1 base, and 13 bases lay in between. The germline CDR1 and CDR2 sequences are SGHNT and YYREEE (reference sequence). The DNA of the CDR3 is TGTGCCAGCAGCAAAGCCCACGGGGGCACAGATACGCAGTATTTT. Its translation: CASSKAHGGTDTQYF.

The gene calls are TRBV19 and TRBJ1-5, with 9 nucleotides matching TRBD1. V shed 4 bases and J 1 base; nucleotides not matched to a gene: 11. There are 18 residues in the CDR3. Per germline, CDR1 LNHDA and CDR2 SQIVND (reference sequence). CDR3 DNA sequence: TGTGCCAGTAGTACGACCCGGGACAGGGTGTCGAGCAATCAGCCCCAGCATTTT. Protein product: CASSTTRDRVSSNQPQHF.

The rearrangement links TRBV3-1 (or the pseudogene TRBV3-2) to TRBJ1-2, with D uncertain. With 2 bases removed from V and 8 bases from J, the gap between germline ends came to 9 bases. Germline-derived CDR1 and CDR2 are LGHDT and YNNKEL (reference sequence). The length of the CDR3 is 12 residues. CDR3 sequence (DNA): TGTGCCAGCAGCCAATTTGAGTGGGGCTACACCTTC. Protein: CASSQFEWGYTF.

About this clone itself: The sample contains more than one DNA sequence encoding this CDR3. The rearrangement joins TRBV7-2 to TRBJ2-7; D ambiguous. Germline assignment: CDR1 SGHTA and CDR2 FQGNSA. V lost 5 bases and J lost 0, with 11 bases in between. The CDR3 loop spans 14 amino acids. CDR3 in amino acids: CASSPLTGSYEQYF. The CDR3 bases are TGTGCCAGCAGCCCTCTCACGGGCTCCTACGAGCAGTACTTC.

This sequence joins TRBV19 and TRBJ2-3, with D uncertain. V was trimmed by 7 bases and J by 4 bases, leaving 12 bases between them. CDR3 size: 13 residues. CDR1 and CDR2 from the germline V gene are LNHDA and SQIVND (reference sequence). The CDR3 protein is CASKPQTPDTQYF. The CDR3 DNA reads TGTGCCAGTAAGCCGCAGACACCAGATACGCAGTATTTT.

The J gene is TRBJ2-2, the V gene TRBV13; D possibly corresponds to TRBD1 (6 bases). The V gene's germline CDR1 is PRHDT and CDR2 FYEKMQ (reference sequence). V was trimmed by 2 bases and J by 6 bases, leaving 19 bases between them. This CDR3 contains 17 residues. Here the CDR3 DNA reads TGTGCCAGCAGCTTATCCAGATCCCAGGGGTGGGCCGGGGAGCTGTTTTTT. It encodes CASSLSRSQGWAGELFF.

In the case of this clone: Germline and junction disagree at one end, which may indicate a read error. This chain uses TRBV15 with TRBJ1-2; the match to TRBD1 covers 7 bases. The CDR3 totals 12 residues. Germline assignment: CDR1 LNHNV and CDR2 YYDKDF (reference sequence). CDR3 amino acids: CATRRQGSGYTF. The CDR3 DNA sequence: TGTGCCACCCGCAGACAGGGATCTGGCTACACCTTC.

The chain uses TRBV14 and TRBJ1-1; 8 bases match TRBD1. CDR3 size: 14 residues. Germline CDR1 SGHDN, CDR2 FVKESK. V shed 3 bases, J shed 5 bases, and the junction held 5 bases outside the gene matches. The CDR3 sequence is CASSQDRVFTEAFF. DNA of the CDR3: TGTGCCAGCAGCCAGGACAGGGTGTTTACTGAAGCTTTCTTT.

The CDR3 nucleotides are TGCGCCAGCAGTCAAGGGCAGTCACTCAATCAGCCCCAGCATTTT. It translates to CASSQGQSLNQPQHF. This rearrangement joins TRBV23-1 to TRBJ1-5; D is ambiguous. TRBV23-1 is an ORF; its function is uncertain. This CDR3 spans 15 amino acids. V lost 2 bases, J lost 3 bases, and 11 bases lay in between.

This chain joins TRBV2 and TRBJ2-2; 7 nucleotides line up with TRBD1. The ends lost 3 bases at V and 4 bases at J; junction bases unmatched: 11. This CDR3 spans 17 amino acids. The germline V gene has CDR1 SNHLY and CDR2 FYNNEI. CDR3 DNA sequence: TGTGCCAGCAGTGAGAGTCTGTGGGGACAGACCACCGGGGAGCTGTTTTTT. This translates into CASSESLWGQTTGELFF.

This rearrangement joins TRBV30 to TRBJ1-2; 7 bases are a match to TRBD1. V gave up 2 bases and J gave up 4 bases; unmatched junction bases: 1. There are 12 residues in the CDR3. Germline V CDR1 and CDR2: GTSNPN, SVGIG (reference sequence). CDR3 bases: TGTGCCTGGAGTCCAGGGGGCTATGGCTACACCTTC. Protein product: CAWSPGGYGYTF.

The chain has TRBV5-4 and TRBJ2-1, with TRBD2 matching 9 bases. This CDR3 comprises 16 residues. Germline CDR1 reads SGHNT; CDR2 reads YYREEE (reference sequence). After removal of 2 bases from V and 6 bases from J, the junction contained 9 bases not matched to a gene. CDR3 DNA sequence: TGTGCCAGCAGCTTTGGCGGGAGGGGCGGAATCAATGAGCAGTTCTTC. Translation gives CASSFGGRGGINEQFF.

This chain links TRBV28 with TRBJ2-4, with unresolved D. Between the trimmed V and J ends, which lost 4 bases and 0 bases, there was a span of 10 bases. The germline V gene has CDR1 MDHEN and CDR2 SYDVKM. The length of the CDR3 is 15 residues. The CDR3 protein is CASSSSILAKNIQYF. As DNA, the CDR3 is TGTGCCAGCAGTTCTTCTATACTAGCCAAAAACATTCAGTACTTC.

CDR3 in amino acids: CAISGGGADTQYF. CDR3 in DNA: TGTGCCATCAGTGGCGGCGGGGCAGATACGCAGTATTTT. The V and J genes are TRBV10-3 and TRBJ2-3; perhaps TRBD2 as D (6 bases). The CDR3 covers 13 residues. Trimming left V 4 bases short and J 4 bases short, with 9 bases between. The germline V gene encodes CDR1 ENHRY and CDR2 SYGVKD.

The DNA for the CDR3 is TGTGCCAGCAGTCTCCGGGACACTGAAGCTTTCTTT. Its translation is CASSLRDTEAFF. This chain connects TRBV6-5 to TRBJ1-1; unclear D gene. V lost 5 bases and J 3 bases, leaving 7 bases between the germline ends. CDR3 size: 12 residues. The germline V gene has CDR1 MNHEY and CDR2 SVGAGI.

CDR3 in DNA: TGTGCCAGCTCACCATGGACAGAGAATTCACCCCTCCACTTT. Its protein is CASSPWTENSPLHF. This chain links TRBV18 with TRBJ1-6, with TRBD1 as a possible D gene (6 bases). Germline V CDR1 and CDR2: KGHSH, LQKENI. This CDR3 comprises 14 residues. The V end was cut by 2 bases, the J end by 7 bases, with 9 bases between.

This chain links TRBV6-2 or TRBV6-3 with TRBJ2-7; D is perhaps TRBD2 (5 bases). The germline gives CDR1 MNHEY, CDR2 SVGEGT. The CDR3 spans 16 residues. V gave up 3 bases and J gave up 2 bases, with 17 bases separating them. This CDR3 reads CASSYGVATSPYEQYF. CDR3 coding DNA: TGTGCCAGCAGTTATGGGGTAGCGACTTCCCCCTACGAGCAGTACTTC.

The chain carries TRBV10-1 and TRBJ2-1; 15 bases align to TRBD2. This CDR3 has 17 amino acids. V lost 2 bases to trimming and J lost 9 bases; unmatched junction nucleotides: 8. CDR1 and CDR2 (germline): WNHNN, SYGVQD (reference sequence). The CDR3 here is CASSEGTSGRSLGEQFF. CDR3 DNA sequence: TGCGCCAGCAGTGAGGGGACTAGCGGGAGGTCTCTTGGTGAGCAGTTCTTC.

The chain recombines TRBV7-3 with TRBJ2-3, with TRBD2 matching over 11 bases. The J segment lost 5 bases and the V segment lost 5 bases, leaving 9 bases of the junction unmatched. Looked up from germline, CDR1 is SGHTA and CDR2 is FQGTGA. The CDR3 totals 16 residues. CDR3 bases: TGTGCCAGCAGCCTCCGTAGCGGGGGGGCAGGAGATACGCAGTATTTT. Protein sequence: CASSLRSGGAGDTQYF.

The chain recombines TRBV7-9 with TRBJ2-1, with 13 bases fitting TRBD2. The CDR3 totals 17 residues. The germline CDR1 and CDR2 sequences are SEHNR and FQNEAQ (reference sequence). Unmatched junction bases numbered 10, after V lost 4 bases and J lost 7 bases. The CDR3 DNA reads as TGTGCCAGCAGCTCACCGGGACTAGCGGGGACAGTAAATGAGCAGTTCTTC. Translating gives CASSSPGLAGTVNEQFF.